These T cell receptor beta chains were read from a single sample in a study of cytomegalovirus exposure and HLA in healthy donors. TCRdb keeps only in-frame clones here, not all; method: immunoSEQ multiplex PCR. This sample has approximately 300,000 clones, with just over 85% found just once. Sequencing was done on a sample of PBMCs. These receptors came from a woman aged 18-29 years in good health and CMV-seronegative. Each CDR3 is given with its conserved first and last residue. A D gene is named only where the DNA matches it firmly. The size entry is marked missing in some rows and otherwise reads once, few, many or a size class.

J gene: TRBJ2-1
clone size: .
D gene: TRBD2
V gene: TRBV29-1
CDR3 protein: CSAGLAGGNNEQFF
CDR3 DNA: TGCAGCGCTGGACTAGCGGGAGGGAACAATGAGCAGTTCTTC

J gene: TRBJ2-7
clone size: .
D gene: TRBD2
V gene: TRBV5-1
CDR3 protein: CASSAGTSGRGEQYF
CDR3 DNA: TGCGCCAGCAGCGCAGGGACTAGCGGCCGGGGGGAGCAGTACTTC

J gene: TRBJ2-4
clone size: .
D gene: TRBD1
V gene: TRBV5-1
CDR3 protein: CASSPARQGVLGNIQYF
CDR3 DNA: TGCGCCAGCAGCCCCGCTCGACAGGGTGTTTTAGGAAACATTCAGTACTTC

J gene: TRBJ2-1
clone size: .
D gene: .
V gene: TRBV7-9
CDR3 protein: CASERAVSSYNEQFF
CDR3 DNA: TGTGCCAGCGAGCGAGCGGTAAGCTCCTACAATGAGCAGTTCTTC

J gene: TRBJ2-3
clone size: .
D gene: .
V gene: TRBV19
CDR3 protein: CASSKITGDTQYF
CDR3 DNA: TGTGCCAGTAGTAAGATAACAGGAGATACGCAGTATTTT

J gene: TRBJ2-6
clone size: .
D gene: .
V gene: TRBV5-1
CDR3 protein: CASSLVGGGSGANVLTF
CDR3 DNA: TGCGCCAGCAGCTTGGTAGGGGGTGGCTCTGGGGCCAACGTCCTGACTTTC

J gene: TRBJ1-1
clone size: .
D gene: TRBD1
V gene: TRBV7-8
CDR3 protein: CASSLLGTGNTEAFF
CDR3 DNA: TGTGCCAGCAGCCTTCTCGGGACAGGGAACACTGAAGCTTTCTTT

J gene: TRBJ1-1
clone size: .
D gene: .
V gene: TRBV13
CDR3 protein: CASSGGAVTEAFF
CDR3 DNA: TGTGCCAGCAGCGGAGGGGCGGTCACTGAAGCTTTCTTT

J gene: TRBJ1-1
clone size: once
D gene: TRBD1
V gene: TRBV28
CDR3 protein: CASSEQGGDTEAFF
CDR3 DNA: TGTGCCAGCAGTGAACAGGGGGGGGACACTGAAGCTTTCTTT

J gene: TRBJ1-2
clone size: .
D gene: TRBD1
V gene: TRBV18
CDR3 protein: CASSPLGTGVNYGYTF
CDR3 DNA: TGTGCCAGCTCACCTCTGGGGACAGGGGTGAACTATGGCTACACCTTC

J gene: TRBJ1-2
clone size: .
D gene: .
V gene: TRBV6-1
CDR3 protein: CASSESVYGYTF
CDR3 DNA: TGTGCCAGCAGTGAATCGGTCTATGGCTACACCTTC

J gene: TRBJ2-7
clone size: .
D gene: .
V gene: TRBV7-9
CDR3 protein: CASSLAVAGIGEQYF
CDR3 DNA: TGTGCCAGCAGCTTAGCAGTGGCGGGAATCGGAGAGCAGTACTTC

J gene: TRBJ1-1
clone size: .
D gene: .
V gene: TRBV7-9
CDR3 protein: CASGGGTEAFF
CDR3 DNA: TGTGCCAGCGGGGGGGGCACTGAAGCTTTCTTT

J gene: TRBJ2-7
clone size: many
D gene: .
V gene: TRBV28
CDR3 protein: CASSIVYEQYF
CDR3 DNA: TGTGCCAGCAGTATAGTCTACGAGCAGTACTTC

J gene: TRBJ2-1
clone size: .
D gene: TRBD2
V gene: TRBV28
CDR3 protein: CASSLKTSGRVYNEQFF
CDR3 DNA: TGTGCCAGCAGTCTCAAGACTAGCGGGAGGGTGTACAATGAGCAGTTCTTC

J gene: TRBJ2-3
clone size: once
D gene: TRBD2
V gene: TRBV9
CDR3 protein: CASSVTSGITDTQYF
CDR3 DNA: TGTGCCAGCAGCGTTACTAGCGGGATTACAGATACGCAGTATTTT

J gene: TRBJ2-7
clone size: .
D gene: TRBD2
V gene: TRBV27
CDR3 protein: CASSPLADSYEQYF
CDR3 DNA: TGTGCCAGCAGTCCGCTAGCGGACTCCTACGAGCAGTACTTC

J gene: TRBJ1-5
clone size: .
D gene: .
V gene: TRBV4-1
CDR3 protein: CASSPLTGSNQPQHF
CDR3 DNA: TGCGCCAGCAGCCCGCTCACAGGAAGCAATCAGCCCCAGCATTTT

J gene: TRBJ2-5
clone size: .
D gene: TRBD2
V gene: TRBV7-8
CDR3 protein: CASSLKSGRAIQETQYF
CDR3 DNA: TGTGCCAGCAGCTTAAAATCTGGGAGGGCCATCCAAGAGACCCAGTACTTC

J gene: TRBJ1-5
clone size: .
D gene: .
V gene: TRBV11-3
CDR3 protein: CASSLGPERDQPQHF
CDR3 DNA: TGTGCCAGCAGCTTAGGTCCGGAGAGGGATCAGCCCCAGCATTTT

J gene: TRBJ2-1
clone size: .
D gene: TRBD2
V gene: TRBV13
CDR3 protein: CASSPRASGRNEQFF
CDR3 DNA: TGTGCCAGCAGCCCTCGGGCTAGCGGGAGAAATGAGCAGTTCTTC

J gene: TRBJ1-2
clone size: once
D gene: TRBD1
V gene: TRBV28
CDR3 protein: CASSFTGQAVSNYGYTF
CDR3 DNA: TGTGCCAGCAGTTTTACAGGACAGGCAGTCTCTAACTATGGCTACACCTTC

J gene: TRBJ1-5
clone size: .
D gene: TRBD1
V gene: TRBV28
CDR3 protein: CATTAPGQGYNQPQHF
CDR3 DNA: TGTGCCACGACGGCTCCGGGACAGGGGTACAATCAGCCCCAGCATTTT

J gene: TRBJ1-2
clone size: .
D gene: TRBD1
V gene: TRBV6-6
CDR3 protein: CASSYPGGAGYGYTF
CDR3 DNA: TGTGCCAGCAGTTATCCAGGGGGCGCCGGCTATGGCTACACCTTC

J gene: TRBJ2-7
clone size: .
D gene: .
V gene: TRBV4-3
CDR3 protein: CASSQDRGGLYEQYF
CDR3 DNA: TGCGCCAGCAGCCAAGATAGGGGGGGACTCTACGAGCAGTACTTC

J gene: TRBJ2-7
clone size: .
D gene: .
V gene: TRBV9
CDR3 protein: CASAGNYEQYF
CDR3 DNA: TGTGCCAGCGCGGGGAACTACGAGCAGTACTTC

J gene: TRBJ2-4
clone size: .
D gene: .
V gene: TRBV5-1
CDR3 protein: CASSLEKNIQYF
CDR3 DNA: TGCGCCAGCAGCTTAGAGAAAAACATTCAGTACTTC

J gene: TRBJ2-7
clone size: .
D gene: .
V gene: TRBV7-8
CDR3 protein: CASSVWRVGYEQYF
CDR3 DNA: TGTGCCAGCAGCGTGTGGCGGGTGGGATACGAGCAGTACTTC

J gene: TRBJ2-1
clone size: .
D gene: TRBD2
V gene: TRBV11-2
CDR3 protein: CASSSRTSGRTYNEQFF
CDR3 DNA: TGTGCCAGCAGCTCACGAACTAGCGGGAGGACCTACAATGAGCAGTTCTTC

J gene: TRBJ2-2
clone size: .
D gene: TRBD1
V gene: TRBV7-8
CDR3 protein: CASSPRQGDTGELFF
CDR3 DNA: TGTGCCAGCAGCCCGCGACAGGGGGACACCGGGGAGCTGTTTTTT

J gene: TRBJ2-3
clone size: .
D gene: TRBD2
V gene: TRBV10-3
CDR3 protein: CATQREGVTSTDTQYF
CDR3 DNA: TGTGCCACCCAGCGGGAGGGGGTAACTAGCACAGATACGCAGTATTTT

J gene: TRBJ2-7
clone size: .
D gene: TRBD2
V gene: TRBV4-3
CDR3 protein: CASSQDILAGGPLYEQYF
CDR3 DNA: TGCGCCAGCAGCCAAGATATCCTAGCGGGAGGGCCCTTATACGAGCAGTACTTC

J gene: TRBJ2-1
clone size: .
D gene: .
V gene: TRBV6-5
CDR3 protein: CASFPGPLGPRGFF
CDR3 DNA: TGTGCCAGCTTCCCCGGGCCTCTAGGTCCCCGGGGGTTCTTC

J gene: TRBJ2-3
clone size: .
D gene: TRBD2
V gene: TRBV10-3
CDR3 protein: CAISESKASGSPDTQYF
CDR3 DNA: TGTGCCATCAGTGAGTCTAAGGCTAGCGGGAGTCCAGATACGCAGTATTTT

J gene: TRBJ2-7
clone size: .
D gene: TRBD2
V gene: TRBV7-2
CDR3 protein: CASSPTSGRAYEQYF
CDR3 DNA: TGTGCCAGCAGCCCTACTAGCGGGAGGGCTTACGAGCAGTACTTC

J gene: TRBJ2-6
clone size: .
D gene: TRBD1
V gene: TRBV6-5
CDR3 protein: CASSRTGGGANVLTF
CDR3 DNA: TGTGCCAGCTCCCGTACAGGGGGCGGGGCCAACGTCCTGACTTTC

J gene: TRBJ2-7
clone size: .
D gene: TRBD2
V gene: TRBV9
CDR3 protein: CASSVGPGGREGGPSYEQYF
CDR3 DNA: TGTGCCAGCAGCGTAGGGCCTGGCGGGAGAGAGGGAGGGCCCTCCTACGAGCAGTACTTC

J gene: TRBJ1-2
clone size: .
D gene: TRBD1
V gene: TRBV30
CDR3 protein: CAWSITGTGRGYTF
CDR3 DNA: TGTGCCTGGAGCATCACCGGGACAGGAAGAGGCTACACCTTC

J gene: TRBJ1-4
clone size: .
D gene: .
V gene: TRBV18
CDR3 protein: CASSPLMAGAGEKLFF
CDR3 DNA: TGTGCCAGCTCACCGTTAATGGCAGGGGCCGGTGAAAAACTGTTTTTT

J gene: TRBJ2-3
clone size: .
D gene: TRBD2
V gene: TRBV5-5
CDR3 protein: CASSLTSVTDTQYF
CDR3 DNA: TGTGCCAGCAGCTTGACTAGCGTCACAGATACGCAGTATTTT

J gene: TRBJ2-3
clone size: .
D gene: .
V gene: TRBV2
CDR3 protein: CASSEGGKGDTQYF
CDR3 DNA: TGTGCCAGCAGTGAAGGAGGAAAGGGGGATACGCAGTATTTT

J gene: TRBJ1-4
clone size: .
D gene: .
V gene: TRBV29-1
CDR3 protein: CSVGGPEKLFF
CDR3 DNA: TGCAGCGTTGGGGGCCCTGAAAAACTGTTTTTT

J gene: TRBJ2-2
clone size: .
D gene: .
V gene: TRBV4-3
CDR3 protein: CASSLGAGFAGELFF
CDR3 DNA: TGCGCCAGCAGCCTGGGCGCAGGGTTCGCCGGGGAGCTGTTTTTT

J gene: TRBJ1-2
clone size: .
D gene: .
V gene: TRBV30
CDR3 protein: CAWRASGVNGYTF
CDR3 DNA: TGTGCCTGGAGGGCGTCAGGGGTTAATGGCTACACCTTC

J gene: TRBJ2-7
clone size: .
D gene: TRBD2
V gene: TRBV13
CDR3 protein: CATSTSGSYEQYF
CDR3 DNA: TGTGCCACCTCGACTAGCGGGAGCTACGAGCAGTACTTC

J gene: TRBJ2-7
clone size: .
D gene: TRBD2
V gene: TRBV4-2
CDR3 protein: CASSQDPLAGRDTRYEQYF
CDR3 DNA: TGTGCCAGCAGCCAAGACCCTCTAGCGGGTCGGGATACACGATACGAGCAGTACTTC

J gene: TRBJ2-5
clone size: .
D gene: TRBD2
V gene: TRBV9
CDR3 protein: CASSVGLAGDRGETQYF
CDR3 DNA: TGTGCCAGCAGCGTAGGACTAGCGGGAGACAGGGGGGAGACCCAGTACTTC

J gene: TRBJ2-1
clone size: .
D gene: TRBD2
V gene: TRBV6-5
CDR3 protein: CASSRGLAGSNEQFF
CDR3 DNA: TGTGCCAGCAGCAGAGGACTAGCGGGAAGCAATGAGCAGTTCTTC

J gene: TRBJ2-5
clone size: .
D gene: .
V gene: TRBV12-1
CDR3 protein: CASSLFSRGPKEVKETQYF
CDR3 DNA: TGTGCCAGCAGCCTATTCAGCAGGGGGCCTAAGGAAGTTAAAGAGACCCAGTACTTC

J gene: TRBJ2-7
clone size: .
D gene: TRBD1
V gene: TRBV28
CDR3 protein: CASRPQGDSSYEQYF
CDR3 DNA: TGTGCCAGCAGGCCACAGGGGGACAGCTCCTACGAGCAGTACTTC

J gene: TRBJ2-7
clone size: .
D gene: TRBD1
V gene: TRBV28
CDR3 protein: CASSPPRQGFSYEQYF
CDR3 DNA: TGTGCCAGCAGTCCCCCCCGACAGGGTTTTTCCTACGAGCAGTACTTC

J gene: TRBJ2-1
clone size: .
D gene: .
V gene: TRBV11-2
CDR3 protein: CASSLDIGLSYNEQFF
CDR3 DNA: TGTGCCAGCAGCTTAGATATAGGACTATCATACAATGAGCAGTTCTTC

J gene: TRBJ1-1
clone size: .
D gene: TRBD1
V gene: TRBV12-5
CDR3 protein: CASGLVGRVQGAMNTEAFF
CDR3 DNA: TGTGCTAGTGGTTTGGTAGGTAGGGTGCAGGGGGCTATGAACACTGAAGCTTTCTTT

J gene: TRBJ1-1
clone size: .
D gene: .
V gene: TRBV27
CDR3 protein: CASSSGSPNTEAFF
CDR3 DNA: TGTGCCAGCAGTTCCGGGTCGCCGAACACTGAAGCTTTCTTT

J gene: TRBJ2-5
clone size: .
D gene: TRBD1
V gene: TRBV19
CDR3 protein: CASSILGAGGLETQYF
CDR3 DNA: TGTGCCAGTAGTATTCTAGGTGCAGGGGGCCTGGAGACCCAGTACTTC

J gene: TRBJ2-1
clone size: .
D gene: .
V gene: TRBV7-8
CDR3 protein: CASSLFSTTGNEQFF
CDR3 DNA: TGTGCCAGCAGCTTATTCTCGACTACTGGGAATGAGCAGTTCTTC

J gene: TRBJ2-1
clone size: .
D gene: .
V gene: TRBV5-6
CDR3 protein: CASRSSSYNEQFF
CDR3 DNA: TGTGCCAGCAGGTCTAGCTCCTACAATGAGCAGTTCTTC

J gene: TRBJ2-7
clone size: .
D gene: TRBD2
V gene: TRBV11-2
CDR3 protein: CASSLGVRLLAENYEQYF
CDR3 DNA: TGTGCCAGCAGCTTAGGTGTGCGGTTACTAGCGGAAAACTACGAGCAGTACTTC